These 20 T cell receptor beta chains share one sample of origin, sequenced in a study of blood T cell repertoires in COVID-19. Assay used: immunoSEQ multiplex PCR; TCRdb lists only in-frame clones, some missing. The data hold 200,000 to 300,000 clones, with around 90% observed a single time. Sequencing was done on a sample of peripheral blood. The receptor set was obtained from a man aged 25 to 45 with COVID-19, enrolled during active disease.

Note on this clone: Different DNA sequences within this sample yield the same CDR3. The V and J genes are TRBV19 and TRBJ1-5; D is perhaps TRBD1 (5 bases). The CDR3 length is 12 residues. V shed 4 bases and J shed 7 bases, with 8 bases lying between them. The germline V gene encodes CDR1 LNHDA and CDR2 SQIVND (reference sequence). In DNA form, the CDR3 reads TGTGCCAGTAGTAGGGGGGTACAGCCCCAGCATTTT. It encodes CASSRGVQPQHF.

This clone appeared once. The chain recombines TRBV18 with TRBJ1-5; 7 positions agree with TRBD1. The CDR3 is 15 amino acids. V gave up 3 bases and J gave up 3 bases; unmatched junction bases: 5. Germline V gene lookup returns CDR1 KGHSH and CDR2 LQKENI. The CDR3 DNA sequence: TGTGCCAGCTCACCGGCGGGACAGCACAATCAGCCCCAGCATTTT. Translated, it gives CASSPAGQHNQPQHF.

The chain uses TRBV5-4 and TRBJ1-6, with D maybe TRBD1 (6 bases). CDR3 length: 14 residues. Germline V lookup: CDR1 SGHNT, CDR2 YYREEE (reference sequence). V lost 4 bases to trimming and J lost 7 bases, with 12 bases between them. CDR3 nucleotides: TGTGCCAGCAGCCAGGACAGTAAAAATTCACCCCTCCACTTT. It yields the protein CASSQDSKNSPLHF.

The V and J genes are TRBV5-6 and TRBJ2-1; possibly TRBD2 for D (6 bases). CDR3 length: 14 residues. The germline gives CDR1 SGHDT, CDR2 YYEEEE. The germline V and J ends were trimmed by 4 bases and 4 bases, with 12 bases remaining between them. Here the CDR3 DNA reads TGTGCCAGCAGCCAACGACTAGGGTACAATGAGCAGTTCTTC. Its translation: CASSQRLGYNEQFF.

The rearrangement uses TRBV6-1 and TRBJ2-3, with TRBD2 matching over 15 bases. This CDR3 has 17 amino acids. Germline V gene lookup returns CDR1 MNHNS and CDR2 SASEGT. The V segment lost 4 bases and the J segment 1 base; nucleotides outside the gene matches: 3. The CDR3 spells CASSGTSGGAGTDTQYF. DNA of the CDR3: TGTGCCAGCAGTGGGACTAGCGGGGGGGCTGGCACAGATACGCAGTATTTT.

This clone was found once. The CDR3 DNA follows: TGTGCCAGCAGCGCCCTGCAGTATTACAATGAGCAGTTCTTC. Its protein product is CASSALQYYNEQFF. The V call is TRBV11-2, the J call TRBJ2-1, with D unclear. Trimming shortened V by 5 bases and J by 4 bases, and 12 bases separated the two germline ends. Germline-derived CDR1 and CDR2 are SGHAT and FQNNGV. The CDR3 sequence is 14 residues long.

This clone was picked up one time. The chain combines TRBV7-3 with TRBJ2-3; 15 bases align to TRBD2. This CDR3 has 17 amino acids. V was clipped by 5 bases and J by 6 bases; unmatched bases: 9. Germline CDR1 reads SGHTA; CDR2 reads FQGTGA. CDR3 DNA sequence: TGTGCCAGCAGCCGAGGACTAGCGGGGGGGCCCTTCGATACGCAGTATTTT. It specifies CASSRGLAGGPFDTQYF. The variable domain in full, with the rest retrieved from reference TRBV7-3 and TRBJ2-3, is GAGVSQTPSNKVTEKGKYVELRCDPISGHTALYWYRQSLGQGPEFLIYFQGTGAADDSGLPNDRFFAVRPEGSVSTLKIQRTERGDSAVYLCASSRGLAGGPFDTQYFGPGTRLTVL.

This sequence joins TRBV18 and TRBJ1-2, with 10 bases aligning to TRBD1. The CDR3 has 17 amino acids. Trimming removed 2 bases from V and 4 bases from J; junction bases left unmatched: 10. Germline CDR1 and CDR2: KGHSH and LQKENI. The CDR3 protein is CASSPMGTGDPSYGYTF. The CDR3 nucleotides read TGTGCCAGCTCACCAATGGGGACAGGGGACCCCAGCTATGGCTACACCTTC.

This chain links TRBV2 with TRBJ1-4, with D possibly TRBD1 on 5 matching bases. V lost 7 bases to trimming and J lost 8 bases, with 17 bases between them. In germline, CDR1 is SNHLY, CDR2 FYNNEI. This CDR3 has 14 residues. In DNA, the CDR3 is TGTGCCAGCAACACGGAGGGGCCTCAGGAAAAACTGTTTTTT. This codes for CASNTEGPQEKLFF. The full variable domain, with the rest looked up from reference TRBV2 and TRBJ1-4, is EPEVTQTPSHQVTQMGQEVILRCVPISNHLYFYWYRQILGQKVEFLVSFYNNEISEKSEIFDDQFSVERPDGSNFTLKIRSTKLEDSAMYFCASNTEGPQEKLFFGSGTQLSVL.

This clone showed up just once. The rearrangement uses TRBV15 and TRBJ2-1, with 12 bases lining up with TRBD2. This CDR3 comprises 16 residues. V was clipped by 4 bases and J by 4 bases; unmatched bases: 5. CDR1 is LNHNV and CDR2 is YYDKDF in the germline V gene (reference sequence). The CDR3: CATSTGLAGTYNEQFF. CDR3 sequence (DNA): TGTGCCACCAGCACAGGACTAGCGGGGACATACAATGAGCAGTTCTTC.

The V and J genes are TRBV19 and TRBJ2-5, with 8 positions matching TRBD2. Germline lookup yields CDR1 LNHDA and CDR2 SQIVND (reference sequence). The junction had 14 bases not matched to a gene; V was cut back by 8 bases and J by 6 bases. This CDR3 region has 15 residues. CDR3: CASSPAHTSGQTQYF. In nucleotides, the CDR3 is TGTGCCAGTTCCCCCGCCCACACTAGCGGCCAGACCCAGTACTTC.

The genes are TRBV15 and TRBJ1-2; no clear D. Trimming cost V 1 base and J 3 bases, with 6 bases left between them. Per the germline V gene, CDR1 is LNHNV and CDR2 is YYDKDF (reference sequence). CDR3 size: 13 residues. For the CDR3, the DNA is TGTGCCACCAGCAGAGGATCGGACTATGGCTACACCTTC. Its protein product is CATSRGSDYGYTF. Together with reference TRBV15 and TRBJ1-2, the CDR3 gives the full variable domain: DAMVIQNPRYQVTQFGKPVTLSCSQTLNHNVMYWYQQKSSQAPKLLFHYYDKDFNNEADTPDNFQSRRPNTSFCFLDIRSPGLGDTAMYLCATSRGSDYGYTFGSGTRLTVV.

The V and J genes are TRBV10-1 and TRBJ2-3; 8 bases fit TRBD1. The CDR3 extends over 17 amino acids. J was trimmed by 7 bases and V by 6 bases; bases with no gene match: 18. Germline CDR1 is WNHNN and CDR2 is SYGVQD (reference sequence). Here the CDR3 DNA reads TGCGCCAGCAGCCCACTTAGCTTGCAGGGGGCGACGAATACGCAGTATTTT. It encodes CASSPLSLQGATNTQYF.

This chain joins TRBV5-4 and TRBJ1-2, with D possibly being TRBD1 (6 bases). CDR1 SGHNT and CDR2 YYREEE come from the germline V gene (reference sequence). V shed 3 bases and J shed 4 bases, with 13 bases lying between them. The CDR3 covers 14 residues. The CDR3 nucleotides read TGTGCCAGCAGCTCACAGGGCGATATCTATGGCTACACCTTC. Amino acids: CASSSQGDIYGYTF.

The V call is TRBV7-9, the J call TRBJ1-3; D perhaps matches TRBD1 (5 bases). The length of the CDR3 is 16 residues. The V and J ends lost 2 bases and 2 bases respectively, with 13 bases between them. Germline-derived CDR1 and CDR2 are SEHNR and FQNEAQ (reference sequence). CDR3 region: CASSLMAGGAGNTIYF. The CDR3 DNA reads TGTGCCAGCAGCTTAATGGCCGGGGGAGCTGGAAACACCATATATTTT.

The rearrangement links TRBV19 to TRBJ2-1; 10 bases line up with TRBD2. V lost 5 bases and J lost 0; bases outside the gene matches: 1. There are 15 residues in the CDR3. CDR1 LNHDA and CDR2 SQIVND come from the germline V gene (reference sequence). The CDR3 is CASSWTSGSYNEQFF. The CDR3 region has the DNA TGTGCCAGTAGTTGGACTAGCGGCTCCTACAATGAGCAGTTCTTC.

Only one count was recorded for this clone. The rearrangement joins TRBV5-4 to TRBJ2-7; 7 nucleotides match TRBD1. Germline V gene sequence: CDR1 SGHNT, CDR2 YYREEE (reference sequence). The junction had 16 bases not matched to a gene; V was cut back by 4 bases and J by 3 bases. This CDR3 contains 17 residues. This chain's CDR3 is CASSTVLTGQSNYEQYF. CDR3 nucleotides: TGTGCCAGCAGCACTGTACTTACGGGACAGAGTAACTACGAGCAGTACTTC.

The chain joins TRBV6-1 to TRBJ1-4, with TRBD1 matching 9 bases. V dropped 0 bases and J dropped 4; count of bases not matched to a gene: 3. The CDR3 has 16 residues. The germline V gene has CDR1 MNHNS and CDR2 SASEGT. The chain's CDR3 is CASSEAAGQGNEKLFF. In DNA form, the CDR3 reads TGTGCCAGCAGTGAAGCTGCGGGACAGGGTAATGAAAAACTGTTTTTT.

The chain employs TRBV6-5 and TRBJ1-2, with D uncertain. Germline V CDR1 and CDR2: MNHEY, SVGAGI. V was trimmed by 6 bases and J by 4 bases, leaving 12 bases between them. The CDR3 sequence is 13 residues long. In DNA, the CDR3 is TGTGCCAGCAGCCTCGGAGGGAGCTATGGCTACACCTTC. This codes for CASSLGGSYGYTF.

The V gene is TRBV5-1, the J gene TRBJ2-1; D not certain. CDR1 SGHRS and CDR2 YFSETQ come from the germline V gene. The CDR3 sequence is 15 residues long. With 1 base removed from V and 0 bases from J, the gap between germline ends came to 8 bases. As DNA, the CDR3 is TGCGCCAGCAGCTTGTCATCAGACTCCTACAATGAGCAGTTCTTC. Its protein is CASSLSSDSYNEQFF.